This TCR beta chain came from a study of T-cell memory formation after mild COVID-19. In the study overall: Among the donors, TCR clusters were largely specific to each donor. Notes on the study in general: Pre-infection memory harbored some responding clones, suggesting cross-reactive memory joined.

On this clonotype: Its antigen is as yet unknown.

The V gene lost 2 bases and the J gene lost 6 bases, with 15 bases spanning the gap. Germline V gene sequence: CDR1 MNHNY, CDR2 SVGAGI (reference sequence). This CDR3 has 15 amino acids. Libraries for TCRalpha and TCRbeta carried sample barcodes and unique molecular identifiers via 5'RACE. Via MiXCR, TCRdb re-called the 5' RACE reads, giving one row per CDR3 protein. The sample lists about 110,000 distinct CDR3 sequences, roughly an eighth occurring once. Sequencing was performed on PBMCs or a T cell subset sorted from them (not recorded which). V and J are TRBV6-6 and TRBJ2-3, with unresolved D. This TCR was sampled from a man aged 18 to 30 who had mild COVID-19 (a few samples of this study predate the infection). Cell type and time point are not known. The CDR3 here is CASSYAYPLQDTQYF. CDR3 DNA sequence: TGTGCCAGCAGTTACGCGTACCCGTTGCAGGATACGCAGTATTTT.